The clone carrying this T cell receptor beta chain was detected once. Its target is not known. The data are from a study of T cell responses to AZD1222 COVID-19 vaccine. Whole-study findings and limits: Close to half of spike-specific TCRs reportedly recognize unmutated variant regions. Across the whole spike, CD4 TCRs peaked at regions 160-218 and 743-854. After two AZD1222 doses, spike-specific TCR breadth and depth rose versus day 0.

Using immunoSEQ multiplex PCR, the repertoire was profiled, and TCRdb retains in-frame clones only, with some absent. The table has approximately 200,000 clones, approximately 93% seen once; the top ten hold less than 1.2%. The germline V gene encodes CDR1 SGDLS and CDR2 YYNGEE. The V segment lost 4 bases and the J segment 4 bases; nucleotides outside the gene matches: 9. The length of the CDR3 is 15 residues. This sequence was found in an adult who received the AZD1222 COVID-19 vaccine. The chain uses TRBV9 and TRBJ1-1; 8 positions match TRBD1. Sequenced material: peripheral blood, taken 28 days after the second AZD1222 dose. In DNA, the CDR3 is TGTGCCAGCAGCCCATACGGACAGGGCGTCACTGAAGCTTTCTTT. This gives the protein CASSPYGQGVTEAFF.